This T cell receptor (beta chain) is drawn from a study of early stage breast cancer tumors. The CDR3 extends over 16 amino acids. With V trimmed by 2 bases and J by 6 bases, 7 bases remained unmatched. The germline V gene has CDR1 MRHNA and CDR2 SNTAGT. Sequenced by immunoSEQ multiplex PCR; TCRdb stores in-frame clones only, minus some. The table shows 25,000 to 35,000 clones, with more than 65% occurring only once. The source of this sequence is a person aged 35 to 50 with breast cancer. What was sequenced was blood. The gene calls are TRBV6-4 and TRBJ2-1; 10 nucleotides line up with TRBD2. In nucleotides, the CDR3 is TGTGCCAGCAGTGACGAGGCTAGCGGGAGTTTCAATGAGCAGTTCTTC. Encoded protein: CASSDEASGSFNEQFF.